This T cell receptor (beta chain) was sequenced during a study of cytomegalovirus exposure and HLA in healthy donors. Study-wide results and limits: A few of the chains that were CMV-associated were confirmed in vitro to be specific for CMV antigens.

60 Vbeta and 13 Jbeta primers were used in PCR. Sequencing was performed with immunoSEQ multiplex PCR; in TCRdb, only in-frame clones are kept and a portion is missing. The repertoire holds about 160,000 clones, approximately 80% seen once, with 2% to 3% in the top ten. V lost 0 bases and J lost 2, with 6 bases in between. Germline V lookup: CDR1 SGHDT, CDR2 YYEEEE. This CDR3 has 13 amino acids. Turning to this clone: Antigen: not known.

The V gene is TRBV5-6, the J gene TRBJ2-7; D uncertain. Sequenced input: PBMCs. The source is a woman aged 40 to 49 in good health and CMV-seropositive. The CDR3 DNA reads TGTGCCAGCAGCTTGGGACACCCCTACGAGCAGTACTTC. As protein: CASSLGHPYEQYF. The full variable domain, with the rest looked up from reference TRBV5-6 and TRBJ2-7, is DAGVTQSPTHLIKTRGQQVTLRCSPKSGHDTVSWYQQALGQGPQFIFQYYEEEERQRGNFPDRFSGHQFPNYSSELNVNALLLGDSALYLCASSLGHPYEQYFGPGTRLTVT.